Following are 10 T cell receptor beta chains from one sample sequenced in a study of blood T cell repertoires in COVID-19. This table comes from immunoSEQ multiplex PCR, and its TCRdb copy is limited to in-frame clones, with some not included. This table has around 250,000 clones, 70% to 90% appearing once. Sequencing was carried out using peripheral blood. These TCRs come from a man in his fifties with active or convalescent COVID-19.

This clone was seen a single time. The chain combines TRBV7-9 with TRBJ1-1; TRBD1 might be the D (5 bases). The CDR3 sequence is 13 residues long. Germline lookup yields CDR1 SEHNR and CDR2 FQNEAQ (reference sequence). The germline V and J ends were trimmed by 0 bases and 10 bases, with 12 bases remaining between them. The CDR3 region is CASSLAWGSGAFF. The CDR3 DNA sequence: TGTGCCAGCAGCTTAGCTTGGGGCAGTGGAGCTTTCTTT.

This chain joins TRBV9 and TRBJ2-7, with 10 bases fitting TRBD1. The CDR3 extends over 15 amino acids. The ends lost 4 bases at V and 0 bases at J; junction bases unmatched: 4. Germline V lookup: CDR1 SGDLS, CDR2 YYNGEE. Written as DNA, the CDR3 is TGTGCCAGCAGCTTGGACAGGGGGAGCTCCTACGAGCAGTACTTC. This sequence encodes CASSLDRGSSYEQYF.

This clone was picked up one time. One end of the junction fails to match germline, which may point to a read error. The genes are TRBV7-9 and TRBJ1-1; D is perhaps TRBD1 (6 bases). The CDR3 consists of 12 residues. Germline CDR1 and CDR2: SEHNR and FQNEAQ (reference sequence). The CDR3, as DNA: TGTGCCAGCAGCTTATATGGACAGAGCAGAATTTTT. Translation gives CASSLYGQSRIF. Full variable domain (outside the CDR3, taken from reference TRBV7-9 and TRBJ1-1): DTGVSQNPRHKITKRGQNVTFRCDPISEHNRLYWYRQTLGQGPEFLTYFQNEAQLEKSRLLSDRFSAERPKGSFSTLEIQRTEQGDSAMYLCASSLYGQSRIFGQGTRLTVV.

The V call is TRBV6-5, the J call TRBJ1-5; TRBD1 might be the D (5 bases). V was clipped by 7 bases and J by 5 bases, with 15 bases between them. The CDR3 runs 14 residues. The germline V gene has CDR1 MNHEY and CDR2 SVGAGI. The CDR3: CASNLNGGDQPQHF. The CDR3 region has the DNA TGTGCCAGCAACCTTAATGGGGGGGATCAGCCCCAGCATTTT.

This clone was counted between two and nine times. The same CDR3 is also encoded by other DNA sequences in this sample. The V call is TRBV9, the J call TRBJ1-3; D not certain. Germline CDR1 is SGDLS and CDR2 is YYNGEE. V shed 0 bases and J shed 0 bases, with 4 bases lying between them. The CDR3 is made up of 14 amino acids. The CDR3 bases are TGTGCCAGCAGCGTAGGGAGCTCTGGAAACACCATATATTTT. The encoded protein is CASSVGSSGNTIYF.

The CDR3, as DNA: TGTGCCAGCAGCGCACAGGTACCGCAGGAGACCCAGTACTTC. The encoded protein is CASSAQVPQETQYF. V gene TRBV7-2 combines with J gene TRBJ2-5; a possible D gene is TRBD1 (5 bases). From germline, CDR1 is SGHTA and CDR2 FQGNSA. V lost 5 bases to trimming and J lost 5 bases, with 15 bases between them. The CDR3 runs 14 residues.

The chain combines TRBV6-2 or TRBV6-3 with TRBJ1-1, with 9 bases lining up with TRBD1. Losses at the gene ends were 5 bases for V and 0 bases for J; bases not matched to a gene: 1. CDR1 and CDR2 (germline): MNHEY, SVGEGT. There are 14 residues in the CDR3. As DNA, the CDR3 is TGTGCCAGCAGTCGGGACAGGGTGAACACTGAAGCTTTCTTT. Translation gives CASSRDRVNTEAFF.

This clone was found once. The chain combines TRBV30 with TRBJ2-7; 11 bases fit TRBD2. This CDR3 region has 14 residues. CDR1 and CDR2 from the germline V gene are GTSNPN and SVGIG (reference sequence). Trimming at V came to 3 bases and at J to 2 bases, leaving 3 bases not matched to a gene. The CDR3 nucleotides read TGTGCCTGGAGGGGTAGCGGGAGGGCCTACGAGCAGTACTTC. Translating gives CAWRGSGRAYEQYF. The full variable domain, with the rest looked up from reference TRBV30 and TRBJ2-7, is SQTIHQWPATLVQPVGSPLSLECTVEGTSNPNLYWYRQAAGRGLQLLFYSVGIGQISSEVPQNLSASRPQDRQFILSSKKLLLSDSGFYLCAWRGSGRAYEQYFGPGTRLTVT.

CDR3 DNA: TGTGCCAGCAGTTACAATGCGGGGGCCGAGCAGTACTTC. It codes for CASSYNAGAEQYF. The chain recombines TRBV6-2 or TRBV6-3 with TRBJ2-7; a weak D match, TRBD2 (7 bases). V lost 2 bases and J 6 bases, leaving 11 bases between the germline ends. CDR1 MNHEY and CDR2 SVGEGT come from the germline V gene. The CDR3 consists of 13 residues.

The rearrangement links TRBV7-2 to TRBJ2-5; 7 bases agree with TRBD2. V was pared by 5 bases and J by 2 bases, with 5 bases of the junction left unmatched. Per germline, CDR1 SGHTA and CDR2 FQGNSA. The CDR3 covers 14 residues. Here the CDR3 reads CASSVLAEQETQYF. The DNA for the CDR3 is TGTGCCAGCAGCGTCCTAGCGGAACAAGAGACCCAGTACTTC. Filled out from reference TRBV7-2 and TRBJ2-5, the complete variable domain reads GAGVSQSPSNKVTEKGKDVELRCDPISGHTALYWYRQSLGQGLEFLIYFQGNSAPDKSGLPSDRFSAERTGGSVSTLTIQRTQQEDSAVYLCASSVLAEQETQYFGPGTRLLVL.